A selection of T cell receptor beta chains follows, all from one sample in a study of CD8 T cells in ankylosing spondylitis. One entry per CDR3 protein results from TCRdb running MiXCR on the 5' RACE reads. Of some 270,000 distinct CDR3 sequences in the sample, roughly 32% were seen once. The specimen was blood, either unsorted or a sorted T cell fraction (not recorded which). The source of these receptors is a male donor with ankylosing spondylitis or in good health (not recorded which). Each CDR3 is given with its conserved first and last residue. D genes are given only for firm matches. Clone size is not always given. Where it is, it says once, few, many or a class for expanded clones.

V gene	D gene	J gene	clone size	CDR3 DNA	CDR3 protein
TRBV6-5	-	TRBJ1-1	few	TGTGCCAGCGGCCTAGGGGGGACTGAAGCTTTCTTT	CASGLGGTEAFF
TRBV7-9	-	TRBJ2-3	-	TGTGCCAGCAGCTTATTAAGGGACATTAGGGCAGATACGCAGTATTTT	CASSLLRDIRADTQYF
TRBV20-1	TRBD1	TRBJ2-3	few	TGCAGTGCTTCCACAGGGGATGGGGCAGATACGCAGTATTTT	CSASTGDGADTQYF
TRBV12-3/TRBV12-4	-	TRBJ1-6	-	TGTGCCAGCAGTTCGGACACTTCCTATAATTCACCCCTCCACTTT	CASSSDTSYNSPLHF
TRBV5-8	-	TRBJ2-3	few	TGTGCCAGCAGGGGTCTCGATACGCAGTATTTT	CASRGLDTQYF
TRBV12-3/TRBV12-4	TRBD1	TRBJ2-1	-	TGTGCCAGCAGGGTAAACAGGGGGCAAAATGAGCAGTTCTTC	CASRVNRGQNEQFF
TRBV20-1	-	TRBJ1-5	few	TGCAGTATACAGGGTCTCGATCAGCCCCAGCATTTT	CSIQGLDQPQHF
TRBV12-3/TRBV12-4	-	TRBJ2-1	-	TGTGCCAGCAGTTTAGGTGGCAGTGAGCAGTTCTTC	CASSLGGSEQFF
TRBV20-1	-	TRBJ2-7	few	TGCAGTGCTAGAGGTCCGGGACTCGAGCAGTACTTC	CSARGPGLEQYF
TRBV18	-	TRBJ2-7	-	TGTGCCAGCTCACCACTTAGGGTTTCCGAGCTGAACTACGAGCAGTACTTC	CASSPLRVSELNYEQYF
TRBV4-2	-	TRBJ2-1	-	TGTGCCAGCAGCCAAGATTTGAAACTAGCCCCAGAGCAGTTCTTC	CASSQDLKLAPEQFF
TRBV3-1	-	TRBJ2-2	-	TGTGCCAGCAGCCAAGTCGAGGATCTTGGGCTGTTTTTT	CASSQVEDLGLFF
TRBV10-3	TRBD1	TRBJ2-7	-	TGTGCCATTAGGGGGACAGGACCCTACGAGCAGTACTTC	CAIRGTGPYEQYF
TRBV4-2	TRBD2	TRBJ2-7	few	TGTGCCAGCAGCCAAGCGACTAGCGGGGGACCTTACGAGCAGTACTTC	CASSQATSGGPYEQYF
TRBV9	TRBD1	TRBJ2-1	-	TGTGCCAGCAGCGATGTGGGGACAGCTTACAATGAGCAGTTCTTC	CASSDVGTAYNEQFF
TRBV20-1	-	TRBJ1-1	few	TGCAGTGCCAGAGATACAGGGAAGAACACTGAAGCTTTCTTT	CSARDTGKNTEAFF
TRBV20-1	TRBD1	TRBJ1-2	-	TGCAGTGCTAGATCGCGAGGGACAGCATACTATGGCTACACCTTC	CSARSRGTAYYGYTF
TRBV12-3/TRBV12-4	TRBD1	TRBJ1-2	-	TGTGCCAGCAGGGGACAGGGGGGGAACTATGGCTACACCTTC	CASRGQGGNYGYTF
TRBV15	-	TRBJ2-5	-	TGTGCCACCAGCAGAAGGACGGAAGAGACCCAGTACTTC	CATSRRTEETQYF
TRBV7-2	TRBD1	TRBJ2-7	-	TGTGCCAGCAGCCTAGGGGGGACAGGGTCCTACGAGCAGTACTTC	CASSLGGTGSYEQYF
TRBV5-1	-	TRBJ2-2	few	TGCGCCAGCAGCTTGGCCGGAGCCGACTTCACCGGGGAGCTGTTTTTT	CASSLAGADFTGELFF
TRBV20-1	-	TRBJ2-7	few	TGCAGTGCTAGAGATGGGAATAACCCCTACGAGCAGTACTTC	CSARDGNNPYEQYF
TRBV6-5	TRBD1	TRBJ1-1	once	TGTGCCAGCAGTTCTCGCCAGGGGGCTGTGGGGAACACTGAAGCTTTCTTT	CASSSRQGAVGNTEAFF
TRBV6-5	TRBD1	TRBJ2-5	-	TGTGCCAGCAGTTACTACCCACCGGGACAGGGGATGGAGACCCAGTACTTC	CASSYYPPGQGMETQYF
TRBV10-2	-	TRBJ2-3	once	TGCGCCAGCAGTGACCAGGGTGTAAATACGCAGTATTTT	CASSDQGVNTQYF
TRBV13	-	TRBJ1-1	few	TGTGCCAGCAGCTTAGTAAGGGACGTTCGGTACACTGAAGCTTTCTTT	CASSLVRDVRYTEAFF
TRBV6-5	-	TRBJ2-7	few	-	CASSSSTGEQYF
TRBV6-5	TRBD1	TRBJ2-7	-	TGTGCCAGCAGTTACTACCAGGGGGCCGCCTACGAGCAGTACTTC	CASSYYQGAAYEQYF
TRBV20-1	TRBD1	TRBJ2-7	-	TGCAGTGCTAGGGGGACAGGGGGAACTAACTACGAGCAGTACTTC	CSARGTGGTNYEQYF
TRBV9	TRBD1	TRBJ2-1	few	TGTGCCAGCAGCGTATGGGGACAGGGTTACAATGAGCAGTTCTTC	CASSVWGQGYNEQFF